One sample yielded the 20 T cell receptor beta chains listed below, sequenced in a study of glioma-infiltrating T cells (dated by TCRdb to the mid-2010s). Sequencing relied on an Illumina MiSeq. The iRepertoire nested amplicon-rescue multiplex PCR (arm-PCR) platform was used to amplify TCR alpha and beta CDR3 regions from RNA. TCRdb itself trimmed the public reads at Q25 with fastp, ran MiXCR and retained productive beta chains. Every CDR3 protein is listed once, alongside the most common genes and DNA of its rows. The table for this sample lists about 130,000 distinct CDR3 sequences; roughly 25% of them were counted only once. The ten largest clones represent over 12% of the sample. Sequenced material: glioma tissue, nonneoplastic brain tissue, or PBMCs (not recorded which). These receptors came from a human donor with low-grade glioma or glioblastoma, undergoing nonglioma brain surgery, or in good health (not recorded which).

There are many counts of this clonotype. The chain recombines TRBV27 with TRBJ2-7, with 10 bases identical to TRBD1. CDR3 length: 15 residues. V was clipped by 4 bases and J by 3 bases; unmatched bases: 6. Germline V gene sequence: CDR1 MNHEY, CDR2 SMNVEV (reference sequence). CDR3 sequence reads: CASSSSRDRGYEQYF. DNA for the CDR3: TGTGCCAGCAGTTCAAGCCGGGACAGGGGCTACGAGCAGTACTTC.

The table lists this clonotype with a few counts. The chain recombines TRBV4-1 with TRBJ2-6, with D unresolved. This CDR3 comprises 15 residues. Germline V gene lookup returns CDR1 MGHRA and CDR2 YSYEKL. V gave up 0 bases and J gave up 2 bases, with 5 bases separating them. Here the CDR3 DNA reads TGCGCCAGCAGCCAAGATGGAACTGGGGCCAACGTCCTGACTTTC. It is translated as CASSQDGTGANVLTF.

At least ten counts were recorded for this clonotype. The chain is built from TRBV27 and TRBJ2-7; TRBD2 is a possible D gene (7 bases). This CDR3 contains 15 residues. Germline V gives CDR1 MNHEY, CDR2 SMNVEV (reference sequence). V lost 6 bases and J 0 bases, leaving 15 bases between the germline ends. The CDR3 DNA follows: TGTGCCAGCAGCAGGGGAGGGCTTGCCTCCTACGAGCAGTACTTC. This encodes CASSRGGLASYEQYF.

This clonotype occurred many times. This rearrangement joins TRBV6-6 to TRBJ2-3; 8 positions agree with TRBD1. The CDR3 is 16 residues long. V was clipped by 2 bases and J by 5 bases; unmatched bases: 9. Germline CDR1 and CDR2: MNHNY and SVGAGI (reference sequence). The CDR3 nucleotides are TGTGCCAGCAGTTACGGGGTTGGCACAGGGGGAGATACGCAGTATTTT. Amino acid sequence: CASSYGVGTGGDTQYF.

This clonotype was seen only a few times. The gene calls are TRBV29-1 and TRBJ2-3; maybe TRBD1 (6 bases). V was shortened by 7 bases and J by 0 bases, with 11 bases between the two germline ends. Germline CDR1 SQVTM, CDR2 ANQGSEA. The CDR3 runs to 13 residues. Here the CDR3 DNA reads TGCAGCGCGAACAGGGATAGCACAGATACGCAGTATTTT. Translation: CSANRDSTDTQYF.

This clonotype was observed many times. The V call is TRBV28, the J call TRBJ2-7; TRBD2 agrees at 9 bases. CDR3 size: 14 residues. Trimming took 6 bases from V and 1 from J; bases not matched to a gene: 4. The V gene's germline CDR1 is MDHEN and CDR2 SYDVKM. The DNA of the CDR3 is TGTGCCAGCAGATTAGCGGGAGTATCCTACGAGCAGTACTTC. Protein: CASRLAGVSYEQYF.

Many counts were recorded for this clonotype. CDR3 in amino acids: CASGRADTQYF. The CDR3 DNA is TGTGCCAGCGGTCGTGCAGATACGCAGTATTTT. This chain joins TRBV6-1 and TRBJ2-3, with D unclear. Deletions cut 8 bases from V and 4 bases from J, with 7 bases between. This CDR3 is built from 11 residues. The germline gives CDR1 MNHNS, CDR2 SASEGT.

As to this clonotype: A much larger clone differs by one base, so this may be a read error. The V and J genes are TRBV7-2 and TRBJ2-2; D not resolved. CDR3 length equals 12 residues. The germline CDR1 and CDR2 sequences are SGHTA and FQGNSA. Trimming stripped 5 bases from V and 9 bases from J, with 10 bases between. In nucleotides, the CDR3 is TGTGCCAGCAGCCTACAGACCAGGGAGCTGTTTTTT. This sequence encodes CASSLQTRELFF.

Note on this clonotype: Mismatch with germline at one junction end may stem from a read error. V usage is TRBV4-1 and J usage is TRBJ2-1; D unresolved. The CDR3 runs 17 residues. CDR1 and CDR2 from the germline V gene are MGHRA and YSYEKL. CDR3 coding DNA: TGCGCCAGCAGCGATCTGGATCCGGCCTTCTCCTACAACGAGCAGTTCTTC. Translating it yields CASSDLDPAFSYNEQFF.

This clonotype was found a few times. It may be a read error: a sequence one base away is much more abundant. V and J are TRBV28 and TRBJ1-2; D remains ambiguous. This CDR3 contains 12 residues. CDR1 and CDR2 from the germline V gene are MDHEN and SYDVKM. CDR3 residues: CASSLAEYGYIF. CDR3 coding DNA: TGTGCCAGCAGTTTAGCAGAGTATGGCTACATCTTC.

The chain has TRBV12-3 or TRBV12-4 and TRBJ2-3; TRBD2 is a possible D gene (5 bases). V lost 6 bases, J lost 0 bases, and 13 bases lay in between. The CDR3 contains 15 residues. The CDR3 DNA follows: TGTGCCAGCAGGTCTAGCCGGACTAGCACAGATACGCAGTATTTT. Its protein is CASRSSRTSTDTQYF.

The gene calls are TRBV9 and TRBJ2-7, with 9 nucleotides matching TRBD2. The CDR3 length is 15 residues. The V segment lost 3 bases and the J segment 0 bases; nucleotides outside the gene matches: 4. Per the germline V gene, CDR1 is SGDLS and CDR2 is YYNGEE. As DNA, the CDR3 is TGTGCCAGCAGCGCCCTAGCGGGGCACTCCTACGAGCAGTACTTC. Its translation is CASSALAGHSYEQYF.

This clonotype was seen many times. The V call is TRBV7-2, the J call TRBJ1-5; the D gene is possibly TRBD1 (6 bases). Germline V gene sequence: CDR1 SGHTA, CDR2 FQGNSA. The CDR3 runs to 15 residues. V was pared by 5 bases and J by 6 bases, with 17 bases between. The CDR3 region is CASSIAQGVGQPQHF. DNA for the CDR3: TGTGCCAGCAGCATCGCACAGGGTGTGGGTCAGCCCCAGCATTTT.

This clonotype was recorded many times. The V and J genes are TRBV29-1 and TRBJ2-1; 7 bases line up with TRBD1. The CDR3 runs 12 residues. CDR1 and CDR2 (germline): SQVTM, ANQGSEA. J was trimmed by 5 bases and V by 4 bases; bases with no gene match: 2. The DNA of the CDR3 is TGCAGCGTTGGGGACAGAAACAATGAGCAGTTCTTC. Amino acids: CSVGDRNNEQFF.

Ten or more counts support this clonotype. The CDR3 reads CASSQAEGPPETQYF. The CDR3 DNA reads as TGTGCCAGCAGCCAAGCAGAGGGGCCCCCAGAGACCCAGTACTTC. V is TRBV4-2 and J is TRBJ2-5; D tentatively fits TRBD1 or TRBD2 (5 bases each). CDR1 and CDR2 from the germline V gene are LGHNA and YNFKEQ. Trimming removed 1 base from V and 4 bases from J, with 13 bases in between. The CDR3 extends over 15 amino acids.

As regards this clonotype: The missing conserved phenylalanine or tryptophan at the end of this CDR3 makes a read error likely. The chain employs TRBV6-2 or TRBV6-3 and TRBJ1-1; D is undetermined. Germline V CDR1 and CDR2: MNHEY, SVGEGT. V lost 4 bases and J lost 1, with 16 bases in between. This CDR3 contains 16 residues. This chain's CDR3 is CASSSPSSLWNTEAFS. DNA of the CDR3: TGTGCCAGCAGTTCCCCCAGTTCACTTTGGAACACTGAAGCTTTCTCT.

This clonotype was observed a few times. V and J are TRBV29-1 and TRBJ1-1; 7 bases fit TRBD1. This CDR3 spans 14 amino acids. With V trimmed by 2 bases and J by 2 bases, 5 bases remained unmatched. From germline, CDR1 is SQVTM and CDR2 ANQGSEA. The CDR3 is CSVESDRDNTEAFF. The CDR3 DNA follows: TGCAGCGTTGAATCCGACAGGGATAACACTGAAGCTTTCTTT.

A remark on this clonotype: One end of the junction does not line up with germline, which may come from a read error. This chain links TRBV11-1 with TRBJ2-7; 9 nucleotides agree with TRBD2. The CDR3 totals 15 residues. The V gene's germline CDR1 is SGHAT and CDR2 FQDESV (reference sequence). Written as DNA, the CDR3 is TGTGCCAGCGGCTTCACAGCGGGACTAGCAAACGAGCAGTACTTC. This gives the protein CASGFTAGLANEQYF.

Details on this clonotype: A read error may be the cause here, since a much bigger clone is one base away. This chain uses TRBV6-1 with TRBJ2-1; D ambiguous. Germline CDR1 is MNHNS and CDR2 is SASEGT. The CDR3 spans 13 residues. The CDR3 DNA is TGTACCAGCAGTAGGTATCTAACAGATGAGCAGTTCTTC. It is translated as CTSSRYLTDEQFF.

V and J are TRBV5-1 and TRBJ1-5, with D possibly being TRBD1 (5 bases). The V gene lost 2 bases and the J gene lost 1 base, with 10 bases spanning the gap. CDR1 and CDR2 from the germline V gene are SGHRS and YFSETQ. The CDR3 is 15 amino acids. CDR3 region: CASSFQGGSNQPQHF. The CDR3 DNA reads TGCGCCAGCAGCTTCCAGGGTGGAAGCAATCAGCCCCAGCATTTT.